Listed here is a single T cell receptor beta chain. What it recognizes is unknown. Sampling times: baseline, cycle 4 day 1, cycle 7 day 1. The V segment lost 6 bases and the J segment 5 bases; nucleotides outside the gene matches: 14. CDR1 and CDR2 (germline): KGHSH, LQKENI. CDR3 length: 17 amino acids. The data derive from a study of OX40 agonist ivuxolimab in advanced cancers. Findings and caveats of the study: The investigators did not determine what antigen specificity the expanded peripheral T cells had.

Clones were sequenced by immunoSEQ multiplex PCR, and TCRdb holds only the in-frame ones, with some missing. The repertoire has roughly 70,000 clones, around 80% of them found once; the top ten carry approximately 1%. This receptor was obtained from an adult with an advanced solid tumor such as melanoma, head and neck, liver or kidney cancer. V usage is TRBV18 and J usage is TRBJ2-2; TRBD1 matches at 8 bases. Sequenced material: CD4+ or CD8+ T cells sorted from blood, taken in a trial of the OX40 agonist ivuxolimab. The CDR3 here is CASSPSRTGLLTGELFF. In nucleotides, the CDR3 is TGTGCCAGCTCGCCGAGTAGGACAGGGCTTCTTACCGGGGAGCTGTTTTTT.